The rows below give T cell receptor beta chains drawn from one sample of a study of blood T cell repertoires in COVID-19. Profiled with immunoSEQ multiplex PCR; TCRdb holds only in-frame clones, not every one. The table lists about 310,000 clones, around 92% of them singletons. Source material: PBMCs or T cells enriched from blood (not recorded which). All receptors derive from a woman in her thirties who had recovered from COVID-19. Each CDR3 is given with its conserved first and last residue. A D gene is named only where the DNA matches it firmly. The listing skips clone size in some rows; elsewhere it reads once, few, many or a size class.

clone size	D gene	V gene	J gene	CDR3 DNA	CDR3 protein
-	-	TRBV19	TRBJ1-5	TGTGCCAGTAGTATAATCGAGGTCAATCAGCCCCAGCATTTT	CASSIIEVNQPQHF
-	TRBD1	TRBV6-4	TRBJ1-6	TGTGCCAGCAGCGAGGACAGGGGAATTTCACCCCTCCACTTT	CASSEDRGISPLHF
-	TRBD2	TRBV2	TRBJ2-7	TGTGCCAGCAGTCTTCTAGCGGGAGTTTCCTACGAGCAGTACTTC	CASSLLAGVSYEQYF
-	-	TRBV5-1	TRBJ2-6	TGCGCCAGCAGCTTGGGGGCTTCTGGGGCCAACGTCCTGACTTTC	CASSLGASGANVLTF
-	-	TRBV6-2/TRBV6-3	TRBJ2-2	TGTGCCAGCAGCACCGGGAGCTCGAACACCGGGGAGCTGTTTTTT	CASSTGSSNTGELFF
-	TRBD1	TRBV19	TRBJ1-6	TGTGCCAGTAGTATTCAGCAGGGGGATTCACCCCTCCACTTT	CASSIQQGDSPLHF
-	-	TRBV30	TRBJ1-6	TGTGCCTGGAGTCCAGCAGGGAGGTATCATTCACCCCTCCACTTT	CAWSPAGRYHSPLHF
-	-	TRBV18	TRBJ2-3	TGTGCCAGCTCACCACCGCAGGGCACAGATACGCAGTATTTT	CASSPPQGTDTQYF
-	TRBD2	TRBV27	TRBJ2-7	TGTGCCAGCAGTTTAAGAGCGGGAGGGCCGTTTGAGCAGTACTTC	CASSLRAGGPFEQYF
-	-	TRBV5-1	TRBJ2-2	TGCGCCAGCAGCGCAGGGGCGAACACCGGGGAGCTGTTTTTT	CASSAGANTGELFF
-	-	TRBV28	TRBJ2-7	TGTGCCAGCAGAGATAGCGGAGGGTTTTACGAGCAGTACTTC	CASRDSGGFYEQYF
once	TRBD1	TRBV5-4	TRBJ2-7	TGTGCCAGCAGCTTGGAGGGGACAGGGAGAGGCGAGCAGTACTTC	CASSLEGTGRGEQYF
few	-	TRBV10-2	TRBJ1-2	TGCGCCAGCAGTGGTTCGGGAGCTAACTATGGCTACACCTTC	CASSGSGANYGYTF
-	TRBD1	TRBV9	TRBJ1-4	TGTGCCAGCAGCGAGACAGGGGGCTTTAATGAAAAACTGTTTTTT	CASSETGGFNEKLFF
-	TRBD2	TRBV7-9	TRBJ2-1	TGTGCCAGCAGCCCCCTCGGACTAGCGAGCAATGAGCAGTTCTTC	CASSPLGLASNEQFF
-	TRBD2	TRBV6-5	TRBJ2-1	TGTGCCAGCAGTTATCTGGGACTAGGACCCTACAATGAGCAGTTCTTC	CASSYLGLGPYNEQFF
-	-	TRBV6-5	TRBJ2-2	TGTGCCAGCAGTTACCCCAACTTCGGGGAGCTGTTTTTT	CASSYPNFGELFF
-	-	TRBV5-1	TRBJ1-1	TGCGCCAGCAGCGGGCGGGAGGACGTAGCTTTCTTT	CASSGREDVAFF
few	-	TRBV5-4	TRBJ2-2	TGTGCCAGCACCCCCCCCGACAGGTTGAACACCGGGGAGCTGTTTTTT	CASTPPDRLNTGELFF
-	TRBD1	TRBV4-2	TRBJ1-1	TGTGCCAGCAGCCGACAAACTACCGGCCAGGGGGCAGGCACTGAAGCTTTCTTT	CASSRQTTGQGAGTEAFF
-	-	TRBV29-1	TRBJ2-3	TGCAGTTATGCGGGCTTCATAGATACGCAGTATTTT	CSYAGFIDTQYF
-	TRBD1	TRBV9	TRBJ1-1	TGTGCCAGCAGCGTCTCCGGGACAGCGAACACTGAAGCTTTCTTT	CASSVSGTANTEAFF
-	-	TRBV5-6	TRBJ2-7	TGTGCCAGCAGCTCTCGTAGGGGATTCCACGAGCAGTACTTC	CASSSRRGFHEQYF
-	TRBD1	TRBV27	TRBJ1-3	TGTGCCAGCAGTTTGGACAGGGGAAACACCATATATTTT	CASSLDRGNTIYF
-	TRBD2	TRBV10-3	TRBJ2-3	TGTGCCATCAGTGAGCCGCTAGCGGGAAAGGGGACAGATACGCAGTATTTT	CAISEPLAGKGTDTQYF
-	-	TRBV19	TRBJ1-5	TGTGCCAGTAACGGAGGAGGCAGGCATCAGCCCCAGCATTTT	CASNGGGRHQPQHF
few	-	TRBV7-2	TRBJ2-1	TGTGCCAGCAGCTTAGTTTCGACTTCTCACAATGAGCAGTTCTTC	CASSLVSTSHNEQFF
-	TRBD1	TRBV19	TRBJ1-2	TGTGCCAGTCGAGAGGGGGCCGGGGGCTACACCTTC	CASREGAGGYTF
-	-	TRBV10-3	TRBJ1-1	TGTGCCATCAGTGTATCAGGGCCGAACACTGAAGCTTTCTTT	CAISVSGPNTEAFF
-	-	TRBV5-6	TRBJ1-3	TGTGCCAGCAGCTGGGGGATAGCGGTTGGAAACACCATATATTTT	CASSWGIAVGNTIYF
-	-	TRBV7-2	TRBJ2-1	TGTGCCAGCAGCTTAGTGGGGTCGAGGGATGAGCAGTTCTTC	CASSLVGSRDEQFF
-	-	TRBV20-1	TRBJ2-7	TGCAGTGTCCCCGACAGATACGAGCAGTACTTC	CSVPDRYEQYF
-	-	TRBV18	TRBJ1-2	TGTGCCAGCTCACCACTCGGTAGTACAGAGCATGGCTACACCTTC	CASSPLGSTEHGYTF
-	TRBD1	TRBV3-1/TRBV3-2	TRBJ2-1	TGTGCCAGCAGCCAAGGAGGGACAGGGGGCTACAATGAGCAGTTCTTC	CASSQGGTGGYNEQFF
-	-	TRBV28	TRBJ1-1	TGTGCCAGCAGTTTATCTGGGGGAGGACCTGTGACTTTCTTT	CASSLSGGGPVTFF
-	TRBD1	TRBV29-1	TRBJ1-5	TGCAGCGTTAGACAGGGGGGTCAGCCCCAGCATTTT	CSVRQGGQPQHF
-	-	TRBV29-1	TRBJ1-3	TGCAGCGTAGGACAGTCCTCTGGAAACACCATATATTTT	CSVGQSSGNTIYF
-	-	TRBV19	TRBJ1-1	TGTGCCAGTAGTGCGGGGAGGGGGAATTTACAGAACACTGAAGCTTTCTTT	CASSAGRGNLQNTEAFF